These 9 T cell receptor beta chains were all obtained from the same sample, sequenced in a study of cytomegalovirus exposure and HLA in healthy donors. Primers included in the PCR were 60 Vbeta and 13 Jbeta primers. Profiling relied on immunoSEQ multiplex PCR, and the TCRdb table lists in-frame clones only, not all of them. Of some 190,000 clones in the sample, 82% are singletons; the top ten hold about 1.6%. Specimen: PBMCs. Every receptor here comes from a man between 35 and 55 years old in good health and CMV-seronegative.

The chain employs TRBV19 and TRBJ2-7; 9 bases fit TRBD1. The CDR3 covers 18 residues. Germline CDR1 and CDR2: LNHDA and SQIVND (reference sequence). The trim removed 2 bases at V and 0 bases at J, leaving 11 bases unmatched. The CDR3 protein is CASSIKGQGASSSYEQYF. DNA of the CDR3: TGTGCCAGTAGTATAAAGGGACAGGGTGCTTCGAGCTCCTACGAGCAGTACTTC.

This chain links TRBV28 with TRBJ2-1; the D is unclear. CDR1 and CDR2 from the germline V gene are MDHEN and SYDVKM. The CDR3 spans 16 residues. With 5 bases removed from V and 0 bases from J, the gap between germline ends came to 14 bases. The CDR3 sequence: CASSPALAGSYNEQFF. The CDR3 region has the DNA TGTGCCAGCAGTCCTGCCTTAGCTGGCTCCTACAATGAGCAGTTCTTC. Full variable domain (remainder filled in from reference TRBV28 and TRBJ2-1): DVKVTQSSRYLVKRTGEKVFLECVQDMDHENMFWYRQDPGLGLRLIYFSYDVKMKEKGDIPEGYSVSREKKERFSLILESASTNQTSMYLCASSPALAGSYNEQFFGPGTRLTVL.

The rearrangement joins TRBV7-3 to TRBJ2-3; 8 bases match TRBD2. The junction had 7 bases not matched to a gene; V was cut back by 8 bases and J by 0 bases. CDR3 length equals 15 residues. Germline assignment: CDR1 SGHTA and CDR2 FQGTGA. The DNA of the CDR3 is TGTGCCAGCTCGCGGGCGGGGGGTAGCACAGATACGCAGTATTTT. Its translation is CASSRAGGSTDTQYF.

The rearrangement joins TRBV2 to TRBJ1-2, with D perhaps TRBD1 (6 bases). The V end was cut by 0 bases, the J end by 6 bases, with 14 bases between. In germline, CDR1 is SNHLY, CDR2 FYNNEI. CDR3 size: 15 residues. The CDR3 nucleotides read TGTGCCAGCAGTGAAGCGGTAGGGGGAGGGGATGGCTACACCTTC. Encoded protein: CASSEAVGGGDGYTF.

V gene TRBV7-2 combines with J gene TRBJ2-7, with a possible D match to TRBD2 (5 bases). V lost 4 bases and J lost 11, with 24 bases in between. This CDR3 spans 15 amino acids. Germline V CDR1 and CDR2: SGHTA, FQGNSA. CDR3 coding DNA: TGTGCCAGCAGCTCGTCGGGGAGCAGAAGCAGAAATAAGTACTTC. Its translation is CASSSSGSRSRNKYF.

This chain joins TRBV6-5 and TRBJ1-3; D is unclear. V gave up 0 bases and J gave up 5 bases, with 11 bases separating them. This CDR3 comprises 15 residues. The germline gives CDR1 MNHEY, CDR2 SVGAGI. In nucleotides, the CDR3 is TGTGCCAGCAGTTACTCCCGCGTTGAAAGAAACACCATATATTTT. It translates to CASSYSRVERNTIYF.

This chain joins TRBV6-5 and TRBJ2-2; D is uncertain. The CDR3 length is 15 residues. CDR1 is MNHEY, CDR2 SVGAGI, per germline. V lost 6 bases to trimming and J lost 0 bases, with 11 bases between them. The CDR3 reads CASSLLLANTGELFF. CDR3 nucleotide sequence: TGTGCCAGCAGCCTCCTTCTCGCGAACACCGGGGAGCTGTTTTTT.

The J gene is TRBJ1-4, the V gene TRBV6-1; the match to TRBD1 covers 11 bases. This CDR3 region has 18 residues. Germline V gene lookup returns CDR1 MNHNS and CDR2 SASEGT. V was clipped by 3 bases and J by 7 bases; unmatched bases: 13. CDR3 loop: CASSEPGTGGFGGEKLFF. For the CDR3, the DNA is TGTGCCAGCAGTGAGCCCGGGACAGGGGGATTTGGCGGTGAAAAACTGTTTTTT.

The chain employs TRBV5-1 and TRBJ1-1; D unresolved. The V gene lost 1 base and the J gene lost 0 bases, with 10 bases spanning the gap. Germline V gene sequence: CDR1 SGHRS, CDR2 YFSETQ. CDR3 length equals 15 residues. The CDR3 sequence is CASSLSVSVNTEAFF. As DNA, the CDR3 is TGCGCCAGCAGCTTGTCCGTATCAGTGAACACTGAAGCTTTCTTT.